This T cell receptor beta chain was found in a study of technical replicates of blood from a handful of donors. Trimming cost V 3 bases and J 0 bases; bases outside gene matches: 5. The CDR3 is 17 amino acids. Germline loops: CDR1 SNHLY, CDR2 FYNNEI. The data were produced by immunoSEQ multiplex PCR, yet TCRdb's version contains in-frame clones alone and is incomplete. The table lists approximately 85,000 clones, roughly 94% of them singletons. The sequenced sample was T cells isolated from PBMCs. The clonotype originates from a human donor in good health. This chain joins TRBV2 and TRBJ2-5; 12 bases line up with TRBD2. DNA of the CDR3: TGTGCCAGCAGTGACGTGTGGACTAGCGGGAACCAAGAGACCCAGTACTTC. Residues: CASSDVWTSGNQETQYF.